Shown below are 26 T cell receptor beta chains from a single sample sequenced in a study of blood T cell repertoires in COVID-19. This table comes from immunoSEQ multiplex PCR, and its TCRdb copy is limited to in-frame clones, with some not included. The table lists roughly 200,000 clones, about 88% of them singletons, with 15% to 20% in the top ten. The sequenced sample was peripheral blood. All receptors derive from a man in his fifties or sixties with COVID-19, enrolled during active disease.

The V call is TRBV28, the J call TRBJ2-5; 9 bases are a match to TRBD1. With 6 bases clipped from V and 3 bases from J, the junction kept 5 bases outside the gene matches. Per germline, CDR1 MDHEN and CDR2 SYDVKM. This CDR3 is 14 amino acids long. The CDR3 DNA reads as TGTGCCAGCAGCACGGACAGGGGCGAAGAGACCCAGTACTTC. It translates to CASSTDRGEETQYF.

V usage is TRBV9 and J usage is TRBJ1-2, with TRBD1 identical over 11 bases. This CDR3 is 16 amino acids long. The germline V gene has CDR1 SGDLS and CDR2 YYNGEE. J was trimmed by 8 bases and V by 4 bases; bases with no gene match: 13. As DNA, the CDR3 is TGTGCCAGCAGCCCACGGACAGGGGGCTCCGAGCGCGGCTACACCTTC. This sequence encodes CASSPRTGGSERGYTF.

The chain uses TRBV5-4 and TRBJ2-7, with TRBD1 matching 7 bases. With V trimmed by 4 bases and J by 5 bases, 6 bases remained unmatched. Looked up from germline, CDR1 is SGHNT and CDR2 is YYREEE (reference sequence). The CDR3 has 13 residues. The CDR3 spells CASSGDRENEQYF. CDR3 coding DNA: TGTGCCAGCAGCGGCGACAGGGAAAACGAGCAGTACTTC.

The V gene is TRBV30, the J gene TRBJ2-7; D is unresolved. The length of the CDR3 is 11 residues. Trimming left V 3 bases short and J 7 bases short, with 10 bases between. The germline gives CDR1 GTSNPN, CDR2 SVGIG (reference sequence). The CDR3 nucleotides are TGTGCCTGGAGCACGACGCGGGAGCAGTACTTC. Translated, it gives CAWSTTREQYF.

The chain carries TRBV5-4 and TRBJ2-5, with 7 bases identical to TRBD1. The V gene end was trimmed by 0 bases and the J gene end by 2 bases; junction bases not matched to a gene: 4. Germline CDR1 SGHNT, CDR2 YYREEE (reference sequence). This CDR3 spans 15 amino acids. DNA for the CDR3: TGTGCCAGCAGCTTGGCAGGGGGACATCAAGAGACCCAGTACTTC. Translated: CASSLAGGHQETQYF. The full variable domain, its missing parts supplied by reference TRBV5-4 and TRBJ2-5, is ETGVTQSPTHLIKTRGQQVTLRCSSQSGHNTVSWYQQALGQGPQFIFQYYREEENGRGNFPPRFSGLQFPNYSSELNVNALELDDSALYLCASSLAGGHQETQYFGPGTRLLVL.

The chain combines TRBV30 with TRBJ2-1; no definite D call. This CDR3 region has 12 residues. Germline CDR1 reads GTSNPN; CDR2 reads SVGIG (reference sequence). Trimming left V 1 base short and J 8 bases short, with 9 bases between. The CDR3 nucleotides read TGTGCCTGGAGTGACCTAGTGGATGAGCAGTTCTTC. Encoded protein: CAWSDLVDEQFF.

This clone showed up just a few times. This rearrangement joins TRBV6-2 or TRBV6-3 to TRBJ2-4; 7 positions agree with TRBD1. J gave up 8 bases and V 5 bases, and 0 bases lay outside the gene matches. Germline-derived CDR1 and CDR2 are MNHEY and SVGEGT. CDR3 length: 11 amino acids. The CDR3 DNA reads TGTGCCAGCAGTGACAGGGACATTCAGTACTTC. Translating it yields CASSDRDIQYF.

This rearrangement joins TRBV6-5 to TRBJ2-4, with D possibly matching TRBD1 (7 bases). CDR1 is MNHEY, CDR2 SVGAGI, per germline. Trimming removed 6 bases from V and 6 bases from J, with 18 bases in between. This CDR3 is built from 15 residues. DNA of the CDR3: TGTGCCAGCAGAGCTCGGGCAGGGGGGCTAAACATTCAGTACTTC. As protein: CASRARAGGLNIQYF.

The chain carries TRBV13 and TRBJ1-3, with unresolved D. Trimming left V 3 bases short and J 2 bases short, with 8 bases between. Per the germline V gene, CDR1 is PRHDT and CDR2 is FYEKMQ (reference sequence). The CDR3 covers 14 residues. CDR3 in amino acids: CASSFDTTGNTIYF. CDR3 nucleotide sequence: TGTGCCAGCAGCTTCGACACAACTGGAAACACCATATATTTT.

The chain couples TRBV18 to TRBJ2-1; 10 nucleotides match TRBD2. CDR3 length equals 16 residues. The germline CDR1 and CDR2 sequences are KGHSH and LQKENI. The trim removed 0 bases at V and 7 bases at J, leaving 6 bases unmatched. The CDR3 DNA reads as TGTGCCAGCTCACCACCATCGCTAGCGGGAGAGAATGAGCAGTTCTTC. Its translation is CASSPPSLAGENEQFF.

The chain recombines TRBV28 with TRBJ1-3, with 8 bases matching TRBD1. The germline CDR1 and CDR2 sequences are MDHEN and SYDVKM. With V trimmed by 5 bases and J by 4 bases, 7 bases remained unmatched. The CDR3 sequence is 15 residues long. The CDR3 is CASSLPRGRGNTIYF. The CDR3 coding sequence is TGTGCCAGCAGTCTGCCCAGGGGGCGAGGAAACACCATATATTTT.

V gene TRBV29-1 combines with J gene TRBJ1-3; 7 nucleotides agree with TRBD1. Looked up from germline, CDR1 is SQVTM and CDR2 is ANQGSEA. The CDR3 spans 14 residues. V was clipped by 4 bases and J by 0 bases; unmatched bases: 3. DNA of the CDR3: TGCAGCGTTGGAGGGGACAGCTCTGGAAACACCATATATTTT. Translating it yields CSVGGDSSGNTIYF. Filled out from reference TRBV29-1 and TRBJ1-3, the complete variable domain reads SAVISQKPSRDICQRGTSLTIQCQVDSQVTMMFWYRQQPGQSLTLIATANQGSEATYESGFVIDKFPISRPNLTFSTLTVSNMSPEDSSIYLCSVGGDSSGNTIYFGEGSWLTVV.

This clone turned up a few times. At the DNA level, this CDR3 is encoded by other sequences in the same sample as well. The V and J genes are TRBV3-1 (or the pseudogene TRBV3-2) and TRBJ1-3; 8 bases align to TRBD1. The CDR3 consists of 15 residues. Germline CDR1 is LGHDT and CDR2 is YNNKEL (reference sequence). The trim removed 3 bases at V and 4 bases at J, leaving 5 bases unmatched. The DNA of the CDR3 is TGTGCCAGCAGCCAGAACCAGGGGGCCGGAAACACCATATATTTT. Protein: CASSQNQGAGNTIYF.

The chain employs TRBV6-4 and TRBJ2-7; 10 nucleotides align to TRBD1. Looked up from germline, CDR1 is MRHNA and CDR2 is SNTAGT. The ends lost 6 bases at V and 3 bases at J; junction bases unmatched: 5. The length of the CDR3 is 14 residues. The CDR3 protein is CASSERTGGYEQYF. Here the CDR3 DNA reads TGTGCCAGCAGCGAGCGGACAGGGGGCTACGAGCAGTACTTC.

The chain is built from TRBV5-5 and TRBJ1-2; D not resolved. Trimming took off 4 bases at V and 8 bases at J, with 21 bases between the two ends. CDR1 and CDR2 (germline): SGHKS, YYEKEE (reference sequence). This CDR3 is 15 amino acids long. CDR3 protein: CASSPGGSRENGYTF. DNA of the CDR3: TGTGCCAGCAGCCCCGGTGGCAGTCGGGAAAACGGCTACACCTTC.

The rearrangement links TRBV5-4 to TRBJ2-5, with 8 positions matching TRBD1. Per the germline V gene, CDR1 is SGHNT and CDR2 is YYREEE (reference sequence). The V segment lost 0 bases and the J segment 5 bases; nucleotides outside the gene matches: 6. The CDR3 sequence is 15 residues long. The CDR3 sequence is CASSLDPGGWETQYF. The CDR3 DNA is TGTGCCAGCAGCTTGGATCCAGGGGGCTGGGAGACCCAGTACTTC.

The genes are TRBV11-2 and TRBJ1-2; a weak D match, TRBD1 (6 bases). The CDR3 has 16 residues. Per the germline V gene, CDR1 is SGHAT and CDR2 is FQNNGV. V was trimmed by 5 bases and J by 0 bases, leaving 16 bases between them. For the CDR3, the DNA is TGTGCCAGCAGCGAGCTGAAGGACAGTACTAACTATGGCTACACCTTC. It translates to CASSELKDSTNYGYTF.

This chain connects TRBV14 to TRBJ2-7; possible D gene TRBD2, 5 bases. V shed 0 bases and J shed 4 bases, with 13 bases lying between them. The length of the CDR3 is 15 residues. Germline CDR1 reads SGHDN; CDR2 reads FVKESK. Here the CDR3 reads CASSQDRTRGYEQYF. The CDR3 coding sequence is TGTGCCAGCAGCCAAGACCGGACTCGTGGTTACGAGCAGTACTTC.

This clone was seen once. The CDR3 DNA reads TGTGCCACCCGCCGTGGAGGCGGAACAGCAGCTTTCTTT. Translated: CATRRGGGTAAFF. The rearrangement uses TRBV3-1 (or the pseudogene TRBV3-2) and TRBJ1-1; no firm D call. The CDR3 is 13 residues long. Germline-derived CDR1 and CDR2 are LGHDT and YNNKEL (reference sequence). Trimming pared 10 bases from V and 10 bases from J, leaving 22 bases between.

This chain joins TRBV15 and TRBJ1-4, with D perhaps matching TRBD1 (6 bases). Germline V gene data show CDR1 as LNHNV and CDR2 as YYDKDF (reference sequence). This CDR3 contains 15 residues. The V and J ends lost 1 base and 7 bases respectively, with 13 bases between them. CDR3 in DNA: TGTGCCACCAGCAGAGCCAGGGGAGGGGGTGAAAAACTGTTTTTT. Protein product: CATSRARGGGEKLFF.

The chain couples TRBV29-1 to TRBJ2-7; D unresolved. V shed 6 bases and J shed 0 bases, with 12 bases lying between them. The CDR3 totals 13 residues. The germline V gene encodes CDR1 SQVTM and CDR2 ANQGSEA. CDR3 sequence: CSVDGATSYEQYF. The CDR3 nucleotides are TGCAGCGTCGATGGAGCGACCTCCTACGAGCAGTACTTC.

This CDR3 reads CASAGLAGAGEQYF. Here the CDR3 DNA reads TGTGCCAGCGCTGGACTAGCGGGAGCTGGGGAGCAGTACTTC. V is TRBV10-3 and J is TRBJ2-7; 13 bases line up with TRBD2. CDR1 is ENHRY, CDR2 SYGVKD, per germline. CDR3 length: 14 amino acids. J lost 7 bases, V lost 10 bases, and 10 bases had no gene match.

The chain couples TRBV2 to TRBJ2-7; TRBD1 is a possible D gene (7 bases). The CDR3 sequence is 14 residues long. Germline values: CDR1 SNHLY, CDR2 FYNNEI. V dropped 7 bases and J dropped 2 bases, with 15 bases sitting between them. The CDR3 reads CASTGGTVPYEQYF. The CDR3 DNA follows: TGTGCCAGCACAGGCGGGACAGTCCCCTACGAGCAGTACTTC. The full variable domain, in which reference TRBV2 and TRBJ2-7 provide the parts outside the CDR3, is EPEVTQTPSHQVTQMGQEVILRCVPISNHLYFYWYRQILGQKVEFLVSFYNNEISEKSEIFDDQFSVERPDGSNFTLKIRSTKLEDSAMYFCASTGGTVPYEQYFGPGTRLTVT.

The rearrangement uses TRBV3-1 (or the pseudogene TRBV3-2) and TRBJ1-2, with 9 bases aligning to TRBD1. CDR1 LGHDT and CDR2 YNNKEL come from the germline V gene (reference sequence). V lost 4 bases, J lost 2 bases, and 2 bases stayed unmatched. The CDR3 extends over 14 amino acids. CDR3 bases: TGTGCCAGCAGCCCCGGGACAGGGAACTATGGCTACACCTTC. It translates to CASSPGTGNYGYTF.

The gene calls are TRBV12-3 or TRBV12-4 and TRBJ1-5; no firm D call. The CDR3 is 12 amino acids. V lost 11 bases, J lost 9 bases, and 17 bases lay in between. CDR3 protein: CAYRWIPGPQHF. Written as DNA, the CDR3 is TGTGCCTACCGGTGGATACCAGGGCCCCAGCATTTT.

The V call is TRBV30, the J call TRBJ2-2, with D possibly being TRBD2 (6 bases). Trimming removed 0 bases from V and 13 bases from J, with 15 bases in between. CDR1 GTSNPN and CDR2 SVGIG come from the germline V gene (reference sequence). The CDR3 has 13 residues. CDR3: CAWSVRSGEGLFF. CDR3 nucleotides: TGTGCCTGGAGTGTACGGTCGGGGGAAGGGCTGTTTTTT.